Listed below are T cell receptor beta chains from one sample, sequenced in a study of CD8 T cells in Susac syndrome. One entry per CDR3 protein, called by TCRdb with MiXCR from the immunoSEQ multiplex PCR reads. Here the sample spans about 90,000 distinct CDR3 sequences, roughly 93% being singletons. The specimen sequenced was CD8+ T cells from PBMCs. The receptors shown here come from a human donor in good health. CDR3s include the opening cysteine and the closing phenylalanine or tryptophan. The D gene is left open where the match is weak. Clone size, where shown, is once, few, many, or a class for clones that have expanded.

j_call,v_call,clone_size,d_call,cdr3_nt,cdr3_aa
TRBJ1-1,TRBV13,-,-,TGTGCCAGCAGCCCCAAGATGAACACTGAAGCTTTCTTT,CASSPKMNTEAFF
TRBJ2-5,TRBV12-3/TRBV12-4,-,TRBD2,TGTGCCAGCAGCTCTAGCGGAGAGACCCAGTACTTC,CASSSSGETQYF
TRBJ2-6,TRBV5-4,-,TRBD1,TGTGCCAGCAGTCCCGGGACAGGGACTGGGGCCAACGTCCTGACTTTC,CASSPGTGTGANVLTF
TRBJ2-2,TRBV7-6,-,-,TGTGCCAGCAGCTTAGTACAGAAACCGACCGGGGAGCTGTTTTTT,CASSLVQKPTGELFF
TRBJ2-5,TRBV11-2,-,-,TGTGCCAGCAGCGGATTAGCGGCATTTGCGGATGAGACCCAGTACTTC,CASSGLAAFADETQYF
TRBJ2-3,TRBV20-1,-,-,TGCAGTGCTAGAGACGGGGAAAGACTCTACACAGATACGCAGTATTTT,CSARDGERLYTDTQYF
TRBJ1-2,TRBV4-1,-,TRBD1,TGCGCCAGCAGCCCGGGACAGAAAGTATTGGATGGCTACACCTTC,CASSPGQKVLDGYTF
TRBJ1-2,TRBV20-1,-,-,TGCAGTTCTCGGGACGGAAGCTATGGCTACACCTTC,CSSRDGSYGYTF
TRBJ1-1,TRBV29-1,-,-,TGCAGCGTAGGAGGGTGGGACACTGAAGCTTTCTTT,CSVGGWDTEAFF
TRBJ2-7,TRBV25-1,-,-,TGTGCCAGCAGTGAAGGGCTACTAGACGAGCAGTACTTC,CASSEGLLDEQYF
TRBJ2-1,TRBV19,-,TRBD2,TGTGCCAGTAGTATAACGGGGGGGCAGGATGAGCAGTTCTTC,CASSITGGQDEQFF
TRBJ1-1,TRBV13,-,-,TGTGCCAGCAGCTTAGTAGGGGGGCTGAACACTGAAGCTTTCTTT,CASSLVGGLNTEAFF
TRBJ1-2,TRBV12-3/TRBV12-4,-,TRBD1,TGTGCCAGCAGTCCAGGGGGCGCAGGGGGCTACACCTTC,CASSPGGAGGYTF
TRBJ2-3,TRBV18,-,-,TGTGCCAGCTCACCGGGAGTGACTAGGATCGCAGATACGCAGTATTTT,CASSPGVTRIADTQYF
TRBJ2-2,TRBV12-3/TRBV12-4,-,TRBD1,TGTGCCAGCAGTCCCAACCCGGGACAGGGACGCTCCGGGGAGCTGTTTTTT,CASSPNPGQGRSGELFF
TRBJ2-5,TRBV4-1,-,-,TGCGCCAGCAGCCAAGATCGGGGACCCGGGGAGACCCAGTACTTC,CASSQDRGPGETQYF
TRBJ2-2,TRBV28,-,-,TGTGCCAGCAGTTTTTCCCGGGCAGGGGAGCTGTTTTTT,CASSFSRAGELFF
TRBJ2-7,TRBV6-2/TRBV6-3,-,TRBD1,TGTGCCAGCAGTTCGGACAGGGGTCAATCCTACGAGCAGTACTTC,CASSSDRGQSYEQYF
TRBJ2-2,TRBV2,-,TRBD2,TGTGCCAGCGATCGGACTAGCGGGGGAGGTAACACCGGGGAGCTGTTTTTT,CASDRTSGGGNTGELFF
TRBJ2-7,TRBV20-1,-,-,TGCAGTGCTCCGCGGGGCTACGAGCAGTACTTC,CSAPRGYEQYF
TRBJ1-2,TRBV15,-,-,TGTGCCACCAGCAGAGATCGTATGACATCCTATGGCTACACCTTC,CATSRDRMTSYGYTF
TRBJ1-5,TRBV9,-,-,TGTGCCAGCAGCCAAATCGGGGAGCCGCCCCAGCATTTT,CASSQIGEPPQHF
TRBJ1-2,TRBV5-4,once,-,TGTGCCAGCCGTCCTTTGGTAGAGGGACCCTATGGCTACACCTTC,CASRPLVEGPYGYTF
TRBJ1-2,TRBV6-1,few,-,TGTGCCAGCAGAGGTCTTCAGGGCTACACCTTC,CASRGLQGYTF
TRBJ2-1,TRBV15,-,-,TGTGCCACCAGCAGAGATCGGTCTCCCAGCTCCTACAATGAGCAGTTCTTC,CATSRDRSPSSYNEQFF
TRBJ2-5,TRBV28,once,TRBD1,TGTGCCAGCAGTTTGCCCAGGGGGGAGACCCAGTACTTC,CASSLPRGETQYF
TRBJ1-1,TRBV6-5,-,-,TGTGCCAGTTCCAAGTGGGGAGGAACTGAAGCTTTCTTT,CASSKWGGTEAFF
TRBJ1-1,TRBV6-1,-,-,TGTGCCAGCAGTGAAGGGACAGTTAACACTGAAGCTTTCTTT,CASSEGTVNTEAFF
TRBJ2-3,TRBV7-8,-,TRBD2,TGTGCCAGCAGCTTTCCACTAGCGGGGGCTCTAACAGATACGCAGTATTTT,CASSFPLAGALTDTQYF
TRBJ1-1,TRBV5-1,-,TRBD1,TGCGCCAGCGCCGGACAGGGGCTGAACACTGAAGCTTTCTTT,CASAGQGLNTEAFF
TRBJ2-3,TRBV29-1,-,TRBD2,TGCAGCGCATGGACTAGCGGGGGAACAGATACGCAGTATTTT,CSAWTSGGTDTQYF